A single T cell receptor (beta chain) is shown here with its context. This record belongs to a study of blood T cell repertoires in COVID-19. The wider study: Samples came from the United States, Italy and Spain, spanning acute and convalescent COVID-19. PBMCs, B-cell-depleted T cells, or T cells were the source of the cDNA or gDNA that made up the material.

Trimming removed 1 base from V and 2 bases from J; junction bases left unmatched: 4. This CDR3 spans 18 amino acids. Germline values: CDR1 LNHNV, CDR2 YYDKDF (reference sequence). In the original analysis: Reference gene primer amplification gave nucleated cell count estimates. Profiled with immunoSEQ multiplex PCR; TCRdb holds only in-frame clones, not every one. V, J and clone size were drawn from that table, and D and trimming were deduced from the DNA. The sample lists 90,000 to 120,000 clones; 80% were seen once. The sample was peripheral blood. This receptor was obtained from a man between 70 and 80 years old with acute or convalescent COVID-19. The V gene is TRBV15, the J gene TRBJ2-6, with 11 positions matching TRBD1. The CDR3 nucleotides read TGTGCCACCAGCAGAGCCGGACAGGGGGCACCTGGGGCCAACGTCCTGACTTTC. It specifies CATSRAGQGAPGANVLTF.